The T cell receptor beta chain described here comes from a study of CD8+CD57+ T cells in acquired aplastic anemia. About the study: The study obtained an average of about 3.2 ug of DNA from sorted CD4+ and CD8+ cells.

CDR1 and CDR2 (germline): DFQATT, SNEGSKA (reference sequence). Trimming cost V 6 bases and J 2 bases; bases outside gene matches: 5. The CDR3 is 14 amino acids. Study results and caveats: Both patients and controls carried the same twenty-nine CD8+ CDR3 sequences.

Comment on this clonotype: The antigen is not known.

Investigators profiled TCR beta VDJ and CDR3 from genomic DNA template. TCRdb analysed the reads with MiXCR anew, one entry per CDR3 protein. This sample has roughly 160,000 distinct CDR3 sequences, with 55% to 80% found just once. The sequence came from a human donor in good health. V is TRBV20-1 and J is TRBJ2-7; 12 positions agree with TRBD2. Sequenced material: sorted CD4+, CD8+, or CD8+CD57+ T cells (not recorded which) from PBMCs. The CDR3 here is CSALLAGGAYEQYF. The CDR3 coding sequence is TGCAGTGCCCTACTAGCGGGAGGTGCCTACGAGCAGTACTTC.